This TCR beta chain was found in a study of blood T cell repertoires in COVID-19. Study-level information: Whether acute or convalescent, the COVID-19 samples came from the United States, Italy and Spain.

The recovered donors of Cohort 3 showed two negative PCRs, clearance, or symptom resolution. TCRdb keeps only in-frame clones here, not all; method: immunoSEQ multiplex PCR. The sample contains about 280,000 clones, around 90% of which appear only once. The receptor was derived from a woman aged 25 to 39 who had recovered from COVID-19. The sequenced sample was PBMCs or T cells enriched from blood (not recorded which).

The CDR3 DNA follows: TGTGCCAGCAGCCACCGACAGGTGGGCCAAGAGACCCAGTACTTC. This translates into CASSHRQVGQETQYF. This rearrangement joins TRBV28 to TRBJ2-5, with a tentative D call TRBD1 (6 bases). Germline-derived CDR1 and CDR2 are MDHEN and SYDVKM. V was clipped by 6 bases and J by 1 base, with 15 bases between them. This CDR3 is 15 amino acids long.